The 28 T cell receptor beta chains presented below share a single source sample, sequenced in a study of T cell responses to AZD1222 COVID-19 vaccine. The table came from immunoSEQ multiplex PCR; TCRdb's copy has only in-frame clones and leaves some out. The profile shows nearly 110,000 clones, over 80% of them singletons. Specimen: peripheral blood, collected 28 days after the second AZD1222 dose. The receptors were sampled from an adult who received the AZD1222 COVID-19 vaccine.

The V call is TRBV15, the J call TRBJ2-3, with 9 bases fitting TRBD2. In germline, CDR1 is LNHNV, CDR2 YYDKDF (reference sequence). The CDR3 covers 17 residues. Trimming took 0 bases from V and 4 from J; bases not matched to a gene: 8. The CDR3 here is CATSRDITSGWADTQYF. CDR3 in DNA: TGTGCCACCAGCAGAGATATAACTAGCGGGTGGGCAGATACGCAGTATTTT.

This sequence joins TRBV9 and TRBJ2-7; the match to TRBD2 covers 10 bases. The trim removed 0 bases at V and 2 bases at J, leaving 2 bases unmatched. The length of the CDR3 is 15 residues. Per germline, CDR1 SGDLS and CDR2 YYNGEE. Here the CDR3 reads CASSVAGTSAYEQYF. DNA of the CDR3: TGTGCCAGCAGCGTAGCGGGGACTAGCGCCTACGAGCAGTACTTC.

The V and J genes are TRBV7-8 and TRBJ2-3; tentatively, D is TRBD2 (6 bases). Germline V lookup: CDR1 SGHVS, CDR2 FQNEAQ. V was shortened by 4 bases and J by 2 bases, with 22 bases between the two germline ends. The CDR3 runs 18 residues. In nucleotides, the CDR3 is TGTGCCAGCAGCTGGGAATTCCTAGCGTATACCATCACAGATACGCAGTATTTT. Translation: CASSWEFLAYTITDTQYF.

The chain recombines TRBV4-1 with TRBJ2-5; 9 bases fit TRBD2. Germline CDR1 is MGHRA and CDR2 is YSYEKL. After removal of 7 bases from V and 5 bases from J, the junction contained 8 bases not matched to a gene. The CDR3 is 14 amino acids. The CDR3 bases are TGCGCCAGCAAGGCGGGGGGGGCCGGGGAGACCCAGTACTTC. Residues: CASKAGGAGETQYF.

The chain carries TRBV5-1 and TRBJ2-5; the match to TRBD2 covers 9 bases. With 0 bases clipped from V and 1 base from J, the junction kept 4 bases outside the gene matches. Per the germline V gene, CDR1 is SGHRS and CDR2 is YFSETQ. The CDR3 is 16 amino acids. The CDR3 loop is CASSLELAGFQETQYF. CDR3 coding DNA: TGCGCCAGCAGCTTGGAGCTAGCGGGGTTCCAAGAGACCCAGTACTTC.

The chain combines TRBV24-1 with TRBJ2-3, with D tentatively TRBD1 (6 bases). V gave up 4 bases and J gave up 14 bases, with 15 bases separating them. The CDR3 has 12 residues. CDR1 is KGHDR, CDR2 SFDVKD, per germline. DNA for the CDR3: TGTGCCACCAGTGAGACGGGCCAGGGGTGGTATTTT. Translation: CATSETGQGWYF.

The V gene is TRBV6-5, the J gene TRBJ1-4; D gene ambiguous. CDR3 length: 11 residues. The V and J ends lost 6 bases and 10 bases respectively, with 9 bases between them. The germline gives CDR1 MNHEY, CDR2 SVGAGI. The chain's CDR3 is CASRQGGKLFF. The CDR3 region has the DNA TGTGCCAGCAGGCAAGGAGGAAAACTGTTTTTT.

This sequence joins TRBV27 and TRBJ1-2; the D is unclear. Germline loops: CDR1 MNHEY, CDR2 SMNVEV (reference sequence). Between the trimmed V and J ends, which lost 2 bases and 6 bases, there was a span of 22 bases. The CDR3 loop spans 17 amino acids. The CDR3 DNA is TGTGCCAGCAGTTTAACGCACGGTAAAGCCACGGTGGATGGCTACACCTTC. It is translated as CASSLTHGKATVDGYTF.

The chain combines TRBV7-2 with TRBJ2-1, with 7 bases aligning to TRBD2. The CDR3 extends over 17 amino acids. V lost 0 bases and J lost 5; bases outside the gene matches: 10. Germline assignment: CDR1 SGHTA and CDR2 FQGNSA. DNA for the CDR3: TGTGCCAGCAGCTTAGCGGGGGGGTCCCAGTCAGACAATGAGCAGTTCTTC. Protein sequence: CASSLAGGSQSDNEQFF.

V is TRBV6-5 and J is TRBJ2-3, with D hard to call. CDR1 is MNHEY, CDR2 SVGAGI, per germline. The CDR3 length is 16 residues. The V end lost 0 bases, the J end lost 6 bases, and 16 bases lay between the germline ends. The chain's CDR3 is CASSYSIPQNGDTQYF. The CDR3, as DNA: TGTGCCAGCAGTTACTCGATCCCACAAAATGGGGATACGCAGTATTTT.

The chain employs TRBV29-1 and TRBJ2-7; D is undetermined. This CDR3 is built from 11 residues. Germline loops: CDR1 SQVTM, CDR2 ANQGSEA. V lost 7 bases to trimming and J lost 2 bases, with 9 bases between them. CDR3 amino acids: CSGTNTYEQYF. For the CDR3, the DNA is TGCAGCGGGACGAACACCTACGAGCAGTACTTC.

The CDR3 DNA reads as TGTGCCAGCAGCCAAGGGGGGTACGAGCAGTACTTC. This sequence encodes CASSQGGYEQYF. V is TRBV14 and J is TRBJ2-7, with D possibly being TRBD1 or TRBD2 (5 bases each). This CDR3 contains 12 residues. The germline V gene encodes CDR1 SGHDN and CDR2 FVKESK. V lost 1 base and J lost 4, with 5 bases in between. The complete variable domain, with remaining parts taken from reference TRBV14 and TRBJ2-7, reads EAGVTQFPSHSVIEKGQTVTLRCDPISGHDNLYWYRRVMGKEIKFLLHFVKESKQDESGMPNNRFLAERTGGTYSTLKVQPAELEDSGVYFCASSQGGYEQYFGPGTRLTVT.

The chain couples TRBV6-1 to TRBJ1-3, with D possibly being TRBD1 (5 bases). CDR1 and CDR2 (germline): MNHNS, SASEGT. V gave up 3 bases and J gave up 0 bases, with 6 bases separating them. The length of the CDR3 is 14 residues. The CDR3 DNA follows: TGTGCCAGCAGTGAGGACAACTCTGGAAACACCATATATTTT. It specifies CASSEDNSGNTIYF.

The chain carries TRBV28 and TRBJ1-1; a weak D match, TRBD1 (6 bases). This CDR3 contains 14 residues. Germline CDR1 MDHEN, CDR2 SYDVKM. V lost 8 bases, J lost 1 base, and 14 bases lay in between. This CDR3 is CASAIGTRNTEAFF. The CDR3 region has the DNA TGTGCCAGCGCCATTGGGACAAGGAACACTGAAGCTTTCTTT.

The chain joins TRBV5-6 to TRBJ1-2, with 9 bases identical to TRBD1. CDR1 SGHDT and CDR2 YYEEEE come from the germline V gene. The CDR3 has 15 residues. The V and J ends lost 4 bases and 1 base, in that order; junction bases with no gene match: 5. CDR3 amino acids: CASSLDRGYNYGYTF. The DNA of the CDR3 is TGTGCCAGCAGCCTGGACAGGGGCTATAACTATGGCTACACCTTC.

The chain has TRBV28 and TRBJ2-2, with D perhaps matching TRBD2 (5 bases). With 4 bases removed from V and 4 bases from J, the gap between germline ends came to 7 bases. CDR3 length: 13 residues. CDR1 and CDR2 from the germline V gene are MDHEN and SYDVKM. CDR3 region: CASSSGITGELFF. DNA for the CDR3: TGTGCCAGCAGTTCCGGGATCACCGGGGAGCTGTTTTTT. The full variable domain, rest sourced from reference TRBV28 and TRBJ2-2, is DVKVTQSSRYLVKRTGEKVFLECVQDMDHENMFWYRQDPGLGLRLIYFSYDVKMKEKGDIPEGYSVSREKKERFSLILESASTNQTSMYLCASSSGITGELFFGEGSRLTVL.

In this sample, this clone is medium-sized. The rearrangement joins TRBV6-4 to TRBJ1-1, with D perhaps TRBD1 (5 bases). The germline gives CDR1 MRHNA, CDR2 SNTAGT. Trimming pared 8 bases from V and 5 bases from J, leaving 18 bases between. The CDR3 sequence is 14 residues long. CDR3 sequence reads: CASPRGRAATEAFF. For the CDR3, the DNA is TGTGCCAGCCCGAGGGGCAGGGCGGCTACTGAAGCTTTCTTT.

V usage is TRBV7-8 and J usage is TRBJ2-1; TRBD2 is a possible D gene (7 bases). V lost 5 bases and J 4 bases, leaving 21 bases between the germline ends. CDR1 and CDR2 from the germline V gene are SGHVS and FQNEAQ. This CDR3 spans 17 amino acids. The CDR3 DNA sequence: TGTGCCAGCAGCCCGGGGGCAAGGGCTAGCGGATACAATGAGCAGTTCTTC. It codes for CASSPGARASGYNEQFF.

The V gene is TRBV18, the J gene TRBJ2-7, with 8 bases identical to TRBD1. The V gene's germline CDR1 is KGHSH and CDR2 LQKENI. V shed 3 bases and J 0 bases; nucleotides not matched to a gene: 4. The CDR3 consists of 15 residues. The CDR3 loop is CASSPGQDLSYEQYF. The CDR3 DNA follows: TGTGCCAGCTCACCGGGACAGGACCTCTCCTACGAGCAGTACTTC.

The V gene is TRBV11-2, the J gene TRBJ1-6; a possible D gene is TRBD1 (6 bases). The CDR3 is 17 amino acids. The ends were cut back, 6 bases at V and 11 bases at J, with 26 bases in the middle. CDR1 and CDR2 (germline): SGHAT, FQNNGV. Here the CDR3 reads CASSRRGARLDLPPLHF. The CDR3 coding sequence is TGTGCCAGCAGTCGAAGGGGGGCCAGGCTAGACCTTCCACCCCTCCACTTT.

The V gene is TRBV5-5, the J gene TRBJ1-1, with D perhaps TRBD1 (5 bases). V was cut by 4 bases and J by 6 bases, with 16 bases left in between. The CDR3 has 14 residues. In germline, CDR1 is SGHKS, CDR2 YYEKEE (reference sequence). This CDR3 reads CASSLIDSLAEAFF. The CDR3 DNA reads TGTGCCAGCAGCCTGATCGACAGCCTGGCTGAAGCTTTCTTT.

This sequence joins TRBV20-1 and TRBJ2-1, with a weak D call TRBD1 (6 bases). Trimming stripped 3 bases from V and 0 bases from J, with 9 bases between. Germline V gene lookup returns CDR1 DFQATT and CDR2 SNEGSKA (reference sequence). The CDR3 has 14 amino acids. CDR3 in amino acids: CSASGGLSYNEQFF. CDR3 nucleotides: TGCAGTGCTAGTGGGGGCCTCTCCTACAATGAGCAGTTCTTC.

The chain links TRBV11-2 to TRBJ2-4; 9 positions agree with TRBD2. The V gene's germline CDR1 is SGHAT and CDR2 FQNNGV. The CDR3 contains 14 residues. After removal of 4 bases from V and 7 bases from J, the junction contained 5 bases not matched to a gene. CDR3 in amino acids: CASSSASGVNIQYF. CDR3 coding DNA: TGTGCCAGCAGCTCCGCTAGCGGGGTTAACATTCAGTACTTC. Based on the CDR3 plus reference TRBV11-2 and TRBJ2-4, the full variable domain is EAGVAQSPRYKIIEKRQSVAFWCNPISGHATLYWYQQILGQGPKLLIQFQNNGVVDDSQLPKDRFSAERLKGVDSTLKIQPAKLEDSAVYLCASSSASGVNIQYFGAGTRLSVL.

This clone was observed a handful of times. The chain combines TRBV11-2 with TRBJ2-7; D is undetermined. Trimming removed 3 bases at V and 6 bases at J, with 18 bases between. The germline gives CDR1 SGHAT, CDR2 FQNNGV. The CDR3 contains 15 residues. The DNA of the CDR3 is TGTGCCAGCAGCTTGGATGCCGGAGTGAGGATCGAGCAGTACTTC. As protein: CASSLDAGVRIEQYF.

This clone appeared once. V usage is TRBV6-2 or TRBV6-3 and J usage is TRBJ2-7; D gene ambiguous. CDR3 size: 14 residues. V was clipped by 0 bases and J by 6 bases, with 12 bases between them. Germline V CDR1 and CDR2: MNHEY, SVGEGT. The CDR3 sequence is CASSYSAVLGEQYF. The DNA for the CDR3 is TGTGCCAGCAGTTACTCAGCAGTTCTAGGCGAGCAGTACTTC.

This clone was counted a single time. The chain recombines TRBV5-1 with TRBJ2-7; D perhaps matches TRBD2 (6 bases). Per germline, CDR1 SGHRS and CDR2 YFSETQ. The CDR3 contains 13 residues. Trimming took off 2 bases at V and 6 bases at J, with 12 bases between the two ends. The CDR3 region is CASSFTSYSEQYF. The DNA for the CDR3 is TGCGCCAGCAGCTTTACTAGCTACTCCGAGCAGTACTTC.

In this sample, this clone turned up once. The V call is TRBV11-2, the J call TRBJ2-7, with 7 bases matching TRBD2. This CDR3 has 13 amino acids. The germline CDR1 and CDR2 sequences are SGHAT and FQNNGV. J gave up 6 bases and V 4 bases, and 6 bases lay outside the gene matches. CDR3 sequence reads: CASSWSGAGEQYF. CDR3 in DNA: TGTGCCAGCAGCTGGAGCGGGGCGGGCGAGCAGTACTTC. The whole variable domain, filled in from reference TRBV11-2 and TRBJ2-7, reads EAGVAQSPRYKIIEKRQSVAFWCNPISGHATLYWYQQILGQGPKLLIQFQNNGVVDDSQLPKDRFSAERLKGVDSTLKIQPAKLEDSAVYLCASSWSGAGEQYFGPGTRLTVT.

This chain connects TRBV19 to TRBJ2-3; weak D call: TRBD2 (6 bases). Per germline, CDR1 LNHDA and CDR2 SQIVND (reference sequence). Trimming stripped 5 bases from V and 2 bases from J, with 17 bases between. The CDR3 sequence is 16 residues long. Written as DNA, the CDR3 is TGTGCCAGTAGTCGAGCGTCTAGCGTCCCCACAGATACGCAGTATTTT. Encoded protein: CASSRASSVPTDTQYF.